This T cell receptor beta chain was captured by sequencing in a study of blood T cell repertoires in COVID-19. Study summary: From T cells, B-cell-depleted T cells, or PBMCs came the material, which was cDNA or gDNA.

Sequencing was performed with immunoSEQ multiplex PCR; in TCRdb, only in-frame clones are kept and a portion is missing. The sample shows about 480,000 clones, approximately 88% of them seen only once. From germline, CDR1 is SGHRS and CDR2 YFSETQ. This CDR3 region has 12 residues. V shed 3 bases and J shed 4 bases, with 7 bases lying between them. Clinical history as reported by participants underpinned cohort assignment. The clonotype was recovered from a middle-aged woman who had recovered from COVID-19. The chain has TRBV5-1 and TRBJ1-1; possibly TRBD1 for D (6 bases). Input material: PBMCs or T cells enriched from blood (not recorded which). In nucleotides, the CDR3 is TGCGCCAGCAGCTCGGACAGCACTGAAGCTTTCTTT. This gives the protein CASSSDSTEAFF.